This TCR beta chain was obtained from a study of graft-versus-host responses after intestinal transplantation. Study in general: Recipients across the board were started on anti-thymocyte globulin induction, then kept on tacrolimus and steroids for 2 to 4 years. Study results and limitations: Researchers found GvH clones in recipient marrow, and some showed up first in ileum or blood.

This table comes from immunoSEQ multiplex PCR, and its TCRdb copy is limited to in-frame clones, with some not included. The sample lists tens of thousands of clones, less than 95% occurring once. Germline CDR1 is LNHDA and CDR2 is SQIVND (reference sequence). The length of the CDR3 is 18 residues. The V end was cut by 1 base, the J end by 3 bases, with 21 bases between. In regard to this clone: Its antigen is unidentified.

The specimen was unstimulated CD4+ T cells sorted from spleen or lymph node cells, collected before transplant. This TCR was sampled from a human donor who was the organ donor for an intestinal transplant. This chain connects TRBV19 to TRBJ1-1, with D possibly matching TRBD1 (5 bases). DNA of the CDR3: TGTGCCAGTAGTATAGGGGGCCGTCGTGTGAGAATTGACACTGAAGCTTTCTTT. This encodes CASSIGGRRVRIDTEAFF.